This T cell receptor (beta chain) stems from a study of blood T cell repertoires in COVID-19. Only in-frame clones appear in the TCRdb table, and some are missing; sequencing was by immunoSEQ multiplex PCR. The top ten hold roughly 6.2% of the sample, which has hundreds of thousands of clones, around 90% seen once. CDR1 is MGHDK and CDR2 is SYGVNS in the germline V gene. The CDR3 extends over 16 amino acids. Trimming stripped 4 bases from V and 1 base from J, with 14 bases between. Sequenced sample: PBMCs or T cells enriched from blood (not recorded which). The rearrangement links TRBV25-1 to TRBJ2-1; D gene ambiguous. The origin of this receptor is a woman aged 40 to 55 who had recovered from COVID-19. The CDR3 protein is CASSGVEAASYNEQFF. The CDR3 DNA follows: TGTGCCAGCAGTGGAGTTGAGGCGGCATCCTACAATGAGCAGTTCTTC.